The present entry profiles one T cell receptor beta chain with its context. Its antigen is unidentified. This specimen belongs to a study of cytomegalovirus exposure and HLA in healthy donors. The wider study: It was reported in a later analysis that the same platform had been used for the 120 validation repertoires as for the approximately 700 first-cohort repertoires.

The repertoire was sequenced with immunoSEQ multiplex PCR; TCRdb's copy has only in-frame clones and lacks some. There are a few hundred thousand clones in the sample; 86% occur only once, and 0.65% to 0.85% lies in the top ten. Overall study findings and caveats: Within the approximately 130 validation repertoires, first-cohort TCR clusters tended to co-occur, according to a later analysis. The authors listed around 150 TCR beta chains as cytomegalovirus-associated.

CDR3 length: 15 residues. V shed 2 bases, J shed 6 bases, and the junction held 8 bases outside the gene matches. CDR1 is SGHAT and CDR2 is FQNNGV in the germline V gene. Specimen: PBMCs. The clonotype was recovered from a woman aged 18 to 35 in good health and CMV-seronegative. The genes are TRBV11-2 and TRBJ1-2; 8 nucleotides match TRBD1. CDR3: CASSLFVGGQDGYTF. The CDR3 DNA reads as TGTGCCAGCAGCTTATTTGTCGGGGGACAGGATGGCTACACCTTC.